The 28 T cell receptor beta chains given below trace back to one sample, sequenced in a study of OX40 agonist ivuxolimab in advanced cancers. The data were produced by immunoSEQ multiplex PCR, yet TCRdb's version contains in-frame clones alone and is incomplete. The table lists under 40,000 clones, around four fifths of them singletons, with around 13% in the top ten. The material sequenced was CD4+ or CD8+ T cells sorted from blood, taken in a trial of the OX40 agonist ivuxolimab. These receptors all stem from an adult with an advanced solid tumor such as melanoma, head and neck, liver or kidney cancer.

J is TRBJ2-1 and V is TRBV7-3; D may correspond to TRBD1 or TRBD2 (5 bases each). Germline CDR1 and CDR2: SGHTA and FQGTGA. There are 19 residues in the CDR3. V dropped 4 bases and J dropped 0 bases, with 22 bases sitting between them. CDR3 DNA sequence: TGTGCCAGCAGCTCCGCCGGGGCGCGTCTTTTTAGCTCCTACAATGAGCAGTTCTTC. Its translation is CASSSAGARLFSSYNEQFF.

The gene calls are TRBV7-7 and TRBJ2-5, with TRBD2 matching over 10 bases. CDR1 SSHAT and CDR2 FNYEAQ come from the germline V gene (reference sequence). CDR3 size: 12 residues. In DNA, the CDR3 is TGTGCTAGCGGGGGGATAGATGAGACCCAGTACTTC. Amino acids: CASGGIDETQYF.

This clone was counted a few times. The chain joins TRBV18 to TRBJ1-1; no clear D. The V and J ends lost 0 bases and 4 bases respectively, with 15 bases between them. Germline loops: CDR1 KGHSH, CDR2 LQKENI. The length of the CDR3 is 16 residues. The CDR3 sequence: CASSPPDRSLSTEAFF. For the CDR3, the DNA is TGTGCCAGCTCACCACCGGATAGGAGTTTAAGCACTGAAGCTTTCTTT.

J is TRBJ2-3 and V is TRBV7-8, with 8 bases fitting TRBD2. V dropped 7 bases and J dropped 5; count of bases not matched to a gene: 8. The CDR3 is 14 amino acids. CDR1 is SGHVS, CDR2 FQNEAQ, per germline. The CDR3, as DNA: TGTGCCAGCATCCAAGCGGGAGTGTTAGATACGCAGTATTTT. Protein sequence: CASIQAGVLDTQYF.

The CDR3 bases are TGTGCCAGCAGGTGGACTAGGCAGGAGACCCAGTACTTC. It translates to CASRWTRQETQYF. This sequence joins TRBV6-5 and TRBJ2-5; TRBD2 matches at 7 bases. V shed 6 bases and J 5 bases; nucleotides not matched to a gene: 6. CDR3 size: 13 residues. Per germline, CDR1 MNHEY and CDR2 SVGAGI.

This clone is medium-sized by share. CDR3 nucleotide sequence: TGTGCCAGCAGCTTAGTCGACAGGGGGGCCTACGAGCAGTACTTC. It specifies CASSLVDRGAYEQYF. The chain carries TRBV11-2 and TRBJ2-7, with 9 bases matching TRBD1. The CDR3 has 15 residues. Germline CDR1 and CDR2: SGHAT and FQNNGV. V trimming: 1 base; J trimming: 2 bases; junction bases outside the gene matches: 3.

The genes are TRBV7-8 and TRBJ2-5; D is undetermined. V lost 3 bases, J lost 5 bases, and 10 bases lay in between. The CDR3 runs to 13 residues. From germline, CDR1 is SGHVS and CDR2 FQNEAQ. CDR3 residues: CASSLTDEETQYF. DNA for the CDR3: TGTGCCAGCAGCTTGACGGACGAGGAGACCCAGTACTTC.

The genes are TRBV4-3 and TRBJ2-7; 7 bases match TRBD1. The germline gives CDR1 LGHNA, CDR2 YSLEER. Trimming removed 2 bases from V and 5 bases from J; junction bases left unmatched: 6. The CDR3 is 14 amino acids. This CDR3 is CASSQRQGGDEQYF. In DNA, the CDR3 is TGCGCCAGCAGCCAACGACAGGGCGGCGACGAGCAGTACTTC.

This clone was detected once. The rearrangement links TRBV5-1 to TRBJ2-1; D tentatively reads TRBD1 or TRBD2 (5 bases each). This CDR3 comprises 14 residues. Germline CDR1 reads SGHRS; CDR2 reads YFSETQ. V gave up 4 bases and J gave up 7 bases, with 15 bases separating them. The CDR3 nucleotides read TGCGCCAGCAGCCCCGGGACGGCATCAAATGAGCAGTTCTTC. Protein: CASSPGTASNEQFF.

This clone is labeled as medium-sized (0.01 to 0.1%). The V gene is TRBV10-3, the J gene TRBJ2-7, with D unclear. CDR1 is ENHRY and CDR2 is SYGVKD in the germline V gene. This CDR3 has 11 residues. Deletions cut 2 bases from V and 6 bases from J, with 5 bases between. The CDR3 here is CAISEGFEQYF. The CDR3, as DNA: TGTGCCATCAGTGAGGGATTCGAGCAGTACTTC.

V and J are TRBV7-8 and TRBJ1-6; D possibly corresponds to TRBD1 (6 bases). The germline gives CDR1 SGHVS, CDR2 FQNEAQ. The CDR3 totals 16 residues. Deletions cut 1 base from V and 9 bases from J, with 16 bases between. CDR3 in amino acids: CASSLERRGAVSPLHF. CDR3 DNA: TGTGCCAGCAGCTTAGAGCGGCGGGGGGCGGTTTCACCCCTCCACTTT.

The chain recombines TRBV2 with TRBJ1-1; possible D gene TRBD1, 5 bases. This CDR3 is 13 amino acids long. Germline CDR1 is SNHLY and CDR2 is FYNNEI. The V end was cut by 6 bases, the J end by 0 bases, with 8 bases between. CDR3: CASRGTMNTEAFF. For the CDR3, the DNA is TGTGCCAGCAGGGGGACCATGAACACTGAAGCTTTCTTT.

The gene calls are TRBV28 and TRBJ2-7, with TRBD2 matching 11 bases. After removal of 1 base from V and 4 bases from J, the junction contained 6 bases not matched to a gene. CDR3 length equals 16 residues. Per the germline V gene, CDR1 is MDHEN and CDR2 is SYDVKM. CDR3 bases: TGTGCCAGCAGTTTATTCGGGACTAGCGGTCTGTACGAGCAGTACTTC. Its translation is CASSLFGTSGLYEQYF.

The chain carries TRBV18 and TRBJ2-7; D unclear. V dropped 3 bases and J dropped 3 bases, with 6 bases sitting between them. The CDR3 runs to 12 residues. CDR1 is KGHSH, CDR2 LQKENI, per germline. DNA of the CDR3: TGTGCCAGCTCACCGGCTAGCTACGAGCAGTACTTC. It specifies CASSPASYEQYF.

The genes are TRBV15 and TRBJ1-2, with TRBD1 as a possible D gene (5 bases). CDR3 length: 20 residues. Trimming removed 1 base at V and 1 base at J, with 25 bases between. The germline CDR1 and CDR2 sequences are LNHNV and YYDKDF (reference sequence). The DNA for the CDR3 is TGTGCCACCAGCAGAGGGCCGACAGACCATAAAATAAATTATAACTATGGCTACACCTTC. As protein: CATSRGPTDHKINYNYGYTF.

This sequence joins TRBV5-1 and TRBJ2-2, with TRBD1 as a possible D gene (5 bases). Germline CDR1 is SGHRS and CDR2 is YFSETQ. Deletions cut 4 bases from V and 0 bases from J, with 13 bases between. The CDR3 totals 16 residues. The CDR3 coding sequence is TGCGCCAGCAGCCCCTTGACAGCGTCGAACACCGGGGAGCTGTTTTTT. It codes for CASSPLTASNTGELFF.

This clone was seen only once. The chain is built from TRBV30 and TRBJ1-5; unclear D gene. Trimming removed 1 base from V and 2 bases from J, with 6 bases in between. The CDR3 length is 13 residues. Germline lookup yields CDR1 GTSNPN and CDR2 SVGIG (reference sequence). The CDR3, as DNA: TGTGCCTGGAGTGCTTTTGGCAATCAGCCCCAGCATTTT. Translated: CAWSAFGNQPQHF. The variable domain in full, with the rest retrieved from reference TRBV30 and TRBJ1-5, is SQTIHQWPATLVQPVGSPLSLECTVEGTSNPNLYWYRQAAGRGLQLLFYSVGIGQISSEVPQNLSASRPQDRQFILSSKKLLLSDSGFYLCAWSAFGNQPQHFGDGTRLSIL.

The chain carries TRBV2 and TRBJ2-2, with TRBD2 identical over 8 bases. Germline values: CDR1 SNHLY, CDR2 FYNNEI. The junction had 8 bases not matched to a gene; V was cut back by 6 bases and J by 5 bases. This CDR3 is 15 amino acids long. Here the CDR3 reads CASSGSSGRTGELFF. The CDR3, as DNA: TGTGCCAGCAGCGGGTCGAGCGGGAGAACCGGGGAGCTGTTTTTT.

This clone has more than one count but fewer than ten. The J gene is TRBJ2-3, the V gene TRBV7-3, with D perhaps matching TRBD2 (5 bases). Germline loops: CDR1 SGHTA, CDR2 FQGTGA. The CDR3 runs 17 residues. V lost 6 bases and J lost 3, with 22 bases in between. Here the CDR3 reads CASREDWRGPPTDTQYF. The CDR3 DNA reads TGTGCCAGCAGGGAGGACTGGCGAGGACCCCCTACAGATACGCAGTATTTT. Combining the CDR3 with reference TRBV7-3 and TRBJ2-3 gives the whole variable domain GAGVSQTPSNKVTEKGKYVELRCDPISGHTALYWYRQSLGQGPEFLIYFQGTGAADDSGLPNDRFFAVRPEGSVSTLKIQRTERGDSAVYLCASREDWRGPPTDTQYFGPGTRLTVL.

A single count supports this clone. The chain carries TRBV2 and TRBJ2-5, with D perhaps TRBD1 (5 bases). The J call may be mistaken, given a closer DNA end match to TRBJ2-7. Germline lookup yields CDR1 SNHLY and CDR2 FYNNEI. This CDR3 has 14 amino acids. The CDR3 DNA reads as TGTGCCAGCATCAGGCAGGGTGGCTCCTACGAGCAGTACTTC. Amino acids: CASIRQGGSYEQYF.

In DNA form, the CDR3 reads TGTGCCACCAGCAGAGATGGTTTAGTCGCCGGGGAGCTGTTTTTT. The encoded protein is CATSRDGLVAGELFF. This chain connects TRBV15 to TRBJ2-2; D ambiguous. CDR1 is LNHNV, CDR2 YYDKDF, per germline (reference sequence). The germline V and J ends were trimmed by 0 bases and 6 bases, with 11 bases remaining between them. The CDR3 totals 15 residues.

The chain is built from TRBV30 and TRBJ2-5; 7 bases are a match to TRBD1. This CDR3 has 13 amino acids. V shed 4 bases and J 7 bases; nucleotides not matched to a gene: 9. Germline V gene sequence: CDR1 GTSNPN, CDR2 SVGIG (reference sequence). The chain's CDR3 is CAWTTGVSGTQYF. DNA of the CDR3: TGTGCCTGGACTACAGGGGTATCGGGGACCCAGTACTTC.

V gene TRBV4-1 combines with J gene TRBJ2-7; 8 bases are a match to TRBD2. The CDR3 covers 15 residues. Germline V gene sequence: CDR1 MGHRA, CDR2 YSYEKL. V shed 3 bases, J shed 5 bases, and the junction held 9 bases outside the gene matches. DNA for the CDR3: TGCGCCAGCAGCCATCCCGAAGCGGGGGTCCACGAGCAGTACTTC. It yields the protein CASSHPEAGVHEQYF.

The J gene is TRBJ1-2, the V gene TRBV6-1; no firm D call. V lost 2 bases and J lost 0, with 10 bases in between. The CDR3 runs to 15 residues. Germline values: CDR1 MNHNS, CDR2 SASEGT. CDR3 DNA sequence: TGTGCCAGCAGTGAATCAACGGTCACTAACTATGGCTACACCTTC. Encoded protein: CASSESTVTNYGYTF.

The rearrangement joins TRBV5-4 to TRBJ2-7; 15 nucleotides agree with TRBD2. There are 20 residues in the CDR3. V lost 0 bases and J lost 3; bases outside the gene matches: 13. Germline CDR1 reads SGHNT; CDR2 reads YYREEE (reference sequence). CDR3: CASSLDLTGTSGGQIYEQYF. The DNA for the CDR3 is TGTGCCAGCAGCTTGGACCTTACCGGGACTAGCGGGGGGCAGATCTACGAGCAGTACTTC. The complete variable domain, with remaining parts taken from reference TRBV5-4 and TRBJ2-7, reads ETGVTQSPTHLIKTRGQQVTLRCSSQSGHNTVSWYQQALGQGPQFIFQYYREEENGRGNFPPRFSGLQFPNYSSELNVNALELDDSALYLCASSLDLTGTSGGQIYEQYFGPGTRLTVT.

This chain joins TRBV15 and TRBJ1-2; the match to TRBD1 covers 7 bases. The CDR3 extends over 15 amino acids. The germline V gene has CDR1 LNHNV and CDR2 YYDKDF (reference sequence). V shed 0 bases and J 9 bases; nucleotides not matched to a gene: 10. The CDR3 reads CATSRDRGGAESYTF. CDR3 DNA: TGTGCCACCAGCAGAGATCGAGGGGGCGCTGAGAGCTACACCTTC.

The genes are TRBV28 and TRBJ2-5; 7 bases fit TRBD2. Germline V CDR1 and CDR2: MDHEN, SYDVKM. V shed 6 bases and J 5 bases; nucleotides not matched to a gene: 9. CDR3 length: 14 amino acids. This chain's CDR3 is CASRRGLGSETQYF. In DNA, the CDR3 is TGTGCCAGCAGACGCGGACTAGGTTCTGAGACCCAGTACTTC.

The chain carries TRBV19 and TRBJ2-1; TRBD2 matches 9 bases. CDR1 and CDR2 (germline): LNHDA, SQIVND (reference sequence). J lost 5 bases, V lost 3 bases, and 5 bases had no gene match. The CDR3 consists of 15 residues. CDR3 region: CASSILTSGNNEQFF. The CDR3 nucleotides are TGTGCCAGTAGTATCCTGACTAGCGGTAACAATGAGCAGTTCTTC.